The rows below give T cell receptor beta chains drawn from one sample of a study of identifying expanded T cells in peripheral blood. Data came from immunoSEQ multiplex PCR; TCRdb stores just in-frame clones and leaves some out. The sample lists some 90,000 clones, roughly 86% occurring once. The sequenced material came from blood. These receptor sequences come from a person aged 18 to 69 in good health. Both conserved end residues are part of each CDR3. Fields, in order: D gene, J gene, clone size, V gene, CDR3 protein, CDR3 DNA. A D gene is named only where the DNA matches it firmly. The listing skips clone size in some rows; elsewhere it reads once, few, many or a size class.

NA | TRBJ1-4 | NA | TRBV7-8 | CASSSQGSLNEKLFF | TGTGCCAGCAGCTCACAGGGCTCCCTTAATGAAAAACTGTTTTTT
NA | TRBJ2-1 | NA | TRBV5-1 | CASSWADEAARSYNEQFF | TGCGCCAGCAGCTGGGCCGACGAAGCGGCTCGCTCCTACAATGAGCAGTTCTTC
TRBD2 | TRBJ2-3 | NA | TRBV13 | CASRLAGEITDTQYF | TGTGCCAGCAGACTAGCGGGGGAGATCACAGATACGCAGTATTTT
NA | TRBJ1-2 | few | TRBV30 | CAWSVPGPQHWGTF | TGTGCCTGGAGTGTGCCCGGCCCACAGCATTGGGGCACCTTC
TRBD2 | TRBJ2-5 | NA | TRBV10-3 | CAISESESGATGETQYF | TGTGCCATCAGTGAGTCTGAGAGCGGGGCGACTGGGGAGACCCAGTACTTC
TRBD1 | TRBJ1-5 | NA | TRBV4-3 | CASSQDWGTVAFAQPQHF | TGCGCCAGCAGCCAAGATTGGGGGACAGTTGCATTCGCTCAGCCCCAGCATTTT
TRBD2 | TRBJ2-2 | once | TRBV7-6 | CASSFQGGSGELFF | TGTGCCAGCAGCTTCCAGGGCGGGAGCGGGGAGCTGTTTTTT
NA | TRBJ1-2 | NA | TRBV20-1 | CSAPNYGYTF | TGCAGTGCTCCTAACTATGGCTACACCTTC
TRBD1 | TRBJ1-2 | NA | TRBV5-6 | CASNQGGDGYTF | TGTGCCAGCAACCAAGGGGGCGATGGCTACACCTTC
NA | TRBJ1-1 | NA | TRBV5-6 | CASSPVTGTNTEAFF | TGTGCCAGCAGTCCCGTTACAGGGACGAACACTGAAGCTTTCTTT
NA | TRBJ2-5 | NA | TRBV7-2 | CASSSETQYF | TGTGCCAGCAGCTCGGAGACCCAGTACTTC
NA | TRBJ1-1 | NA | TRBV2 | CASSEGEAFF | TGTGCCAGCAGTGAAGGTGAAGCTTTCTTT
NA | TRBJ1-6 | NA | TRBV7-2 | CASSLDGGRSPLHF | TGTGCCAGCAGCTTAGATGGGGGCCGGTCACCCCTCCACTTT
NA | TRBJ1-1 | few | TRBV5-4 | CASSFMRGANTEAFF | TGTGCCAGCAGCTTTATGCGGGGGGCTAACACTGAAGCTTTCTTT
TRBD1 | TRBJ2-7 | NA | TRBV30 | CAWSWGTGGREQYF | TGTGCCTGGAGTTGGGGGACAGGGGGCCGCGAGCAGTACTTC
NA | TRBJ1-1 | NA | TRBV16 | CASSQFVSGPSEAFF | TGTGCCAGCAGCCAATTCGTTTCAGGACCGAGTGAAGCTTTCTTT
TRBD1 | TRBJ1-4 | once | TRBV23-1 | CASSQVRGRYEKLFF | TGCGCCAGCAGTCAGGTGAGGGGGCGATATGAAAAACTGTTTTTT
NA | TRBJ1-2 | NA | TRBV5-1 | CASSYEGLNYGYTF | TGCGCCAGCAGCTACGAGGGTCTAAACTATGGCTACACCTTC
NA | TRBJ2-3 | NA | TRBV5-1 | CASSDGLEEYTQYF | TGCGCCAGCAGCGACGGACTCGAAGAGTATACGCAGTATTTT
NA | TRBJ1-1 | NA | TRBV6-1 | CASTDPLTREAFF | TGTGCCAGCACTGACCCATTAACCAGAGAAGCTTTCTTT
NA | TRBJ1-1 | NA | TRBV7-2 | CASSLAQGMTEAFF | TGTGCCAGCAGCTTAGCCCAGGGGATGACTGAAGCTTTCTTT
TRBD1 | TRBJ2-3 | NA | TRBV19 | CASSTTGVTADTQYF | TGTGCCAGTAGTACCACAGGGGTGACGGCAGATACGCAGTATTTT
TRBD2 | TRBJ2-3 | NA | TRBV2 | CAIRTTSGGSGTDTQYF | TGTGCCATCCGTACGACTAGCGGGGGATCAGGCACAGATACGCAGTATTTT
NA | TRBJ1-1 | NA | TRBV9 | CASSVGGRMNTEAFF | TGTGCCAGCAGCGTAGGTGGCAGGATGAACACTGAAGCTTTCTTT
NA | TRBJ2-1 | NA | TRBV29-1 | CSVGPGLMGQFF | TGCAGCGTTGGTCCGGGCTTGATGGGGCAGTTCTTC
NA | TRBJ2-5 | NA | TRBV20-1 | CSPYQETQYF | TGCAGCCCGTACCAAGAGACCCAGTACTTC
TRBD1 | TRBJ2-7 | NA | TRBV29-1 | CSVEVGQGPLEEQYF | TGCAGCGTTGAGGTTGGACAGGGCCCCCTTGAGGAGCAGTACTTC
NA | TRBJ1-2 | NA | TRBV7-9 | CASSFHGNPYGYTF | TGTGCCAGCAGCTTTCATGGGAACCCCTATGGCTACACCTTC
NA | TRBJ1-2 | NA | TRBV18 | CASSPSRGIVHGYTF | TGTGCCAGCTCACCGTCGCGGGGGATTGTACATGGCTACACCTTC
NA | TRBJ1-3 | NA | TRBV15 | CATSRAGGSGNTIYF | TGTGCCACCAGCAGAGCCGGGGGCTCTGGAAACACCATATATTTT
NA | TRBJ1-1 | NA | TRBV6-6 | CASIKWDTEAFF | TGTGCCAGCATTAAGTGGGACACTGAAGCTTTCTTT
NA | TRBJ1-1 | NA | TRBV5-1 | CASSLIRANTEAFF | TGCGCCAGCAGCTTGATCCGGGCGAACACTGAAGCTTTCTTT
NA | TRBJ1-2 | NA | TRBV12-5 | CASGSGTDVWYGYTF | TGTGCTAGTGGTTCCGGGACGGATGTATGGTATGGCTACACCTTC
TRBD1 | TRBJ2-7 | medium-sized | TRBV4-1 | CASSHATRGQLNGEQYF | TGCGCCAGCAGCCACGCCACGAGGGGACAGTTAAATGGCGAGCAGTACTTC